Shown below are 10 T cell receptor beta chains from a single sample sequenced in a study of blood T cells in healthy people across ages (dated by TCRdb to the mid-2010s). Preparation of the library involved 5' RACE. Instrument used: Illumina HiSeq 2500. A second PCR of roughly 6 to 11 cycles was run with a J-beta primer mix and a sample-barcoded 5' primer. In TCRdb, the public reads were trimmed at Q25 with fastp and aligned with MiXCR, with productive beta chains retained. A single entry per CDR3 protein holds the most common genes and DNA from its merged rows. The sample data list hundreds of thousands of distinct CDR3 sequences, and roughly 41% of these were observed just once. Jointly, the top ten make up about 30% of the sample. Sequenced sample: blood. The receptors shown here come from an elderly man in good health.

The CDR3 region has the DNA TGTGCCAGCAGTGTCTCGGCAGGGGGCGAGCAGTACTTC. It translates to CASSVSAGGEQYF. This chain joins TRBV2 and TRBJ2-7; 7 nucleotides agree with TRBD1. Germline-derived CDR1 and CDR2 are SNHLY and FYNNEI. Trimming took 4 bases from V and 6 from J; bases not matched to a gene: 6. CDR3 size: 13 residues.

This clonotype was counted ten times or more. V is TRBV4-1 and J is TRBJ2-1; D may be TRBD1 (6 bases). The assigned J gene may be wrong: the sequence end matches TRBJ2-7 better. CDR3 length: 17 residues. Germline V lookup: CDR1 MGHRA, CDR2 YSYEKL. Here the CDR3 reads CASSPTGHRLSYNEQYF. Written as DNA, the CDR3 is TGCGCCAGCAGCCCCACGGGACATCGCCTTTCCTACAATGAGCAGTACTTC.

This clonotype was counted ten times or more. The chain uses TRBV15 and TRBJ2-5, with TRBD2 identical over 12 bases. CDR1 LNHNV and CDR2 YYDKDF come from the germline V gene (reference sequence). V trimming: 3 bases; J trimming: 1 base; junction bases outside the gene matches: 3. The CDR3 loop spans 16 amino acids. The CDR3 coding sequence is TGTGCCACCAGCAGCCAGACTAGCGGGGGCCAAGAGACCCAGTACTTC. Its protein is CATSSQTSGGQETQYF.

The rearrangement links TRBV28 to TRBJ1-2; D remains unclear. The ends were cut back, 5 bases at V and 2 bases at J, with 15 bases in the middle. Germline-derived CDR1 and CDR2 are MDHEN and SYDVKM. The CDR3 runs to 15 residues. The CDR3 DNA follows: TGTGCCAGCAGTCGGCCGTTATTCGGGAACTATGGCTACACCTTC. Residues: CASSRPLFGNYGYTF.

The genes are TRBV4-1 and TRBJ2-3; 9 bases align to TRBD2. After removal of 5 bases from V and 6 bases from J, the junction contained 12 bases not matched to a gene. CDR1 MGHRA and CDR2 YSYEKL come from the germline V gene. The CDR3 extends over 16 amino acids. The CDR3 DNA reads as TGCGCCAGCAGCGCGGCCGCGCGGGGGGGCCGCGATACGCAGTATTTT. Translation: CASSAAARGGRDTQYF.

V is TRBV25-1 and J is TRBJ2-3; 7 nucleotides align to TRBD2. Germline-derived CDR1 and CDR2 are MGHDK and SYGVNS. The CDR3 is 17 residues long. V lost 3 bases, J lost 5 bases, and 14 bases stayed unmatched. In DNA, the CDR3 is TGTGCCAGCAGTGATACCAGAGCGGGACGGGTAGGAGATACGCAGTATTTT. Amino acids: CASSDTRAGRVGDTQYF.

With regard to this clonotype: A much bigger clone sits one base away, suggesting this may be a read error. Written as DNA, the CDR3 is TGCAGCGTTGGAACCGGGACTAGCGGGCCCCCAGATGCGCAGTATTTT. Translated, it gives CSVGTGTSGPPDAQYF. The chain is built from TRBV29-1 and TRBJ2-3; 12 bases map to TRBD2. This CDR3 comprises 16 residues. Germline CDR1 is SQVTM and CDR2 is ANQGSEA.

The J gene is TRBJ1-3, the V gene TRBV6-5; D gene ambiguous. Per germline, CDR1 MNHEY and CDR2 SVGAGI. The CDR3 sequence is 16 residues long. V was clipped by 6 bases and J by 4 bases, with 19 bases between them. The CDR3 nucleotides read TGTGCCAGCAGAGAGATACTCGCGGGGTACGGAAACACCATATATTTT. Amino acid sequence: CASREILAGYGNTIYF.

This chain joins TRBV7-2 and TRBJ2-7; 9 bases are shared with TRBD2. From germline, CDR1 is SGHTA and CDR2 FQGNSA. After removal of 5 bases from V and 2 bases from J, the junction contained 7 bases not matched to a gene. This CDR3 comprises 15 residues. CDR3 nucleotides: TGTGCCAGCAGCCAAATGCTAGCGGGGACCTACGAGCAGTACTTC. Translating gives CASSQMLAGTYEQYF. Looking up the rest from reference TRBV7-2 and TRBJ2-7 gives the full variable domain: GAGVSQSPSNKVTEKGKDVELRCDPISGHTALYWYRQSLGQGLEFLIYFQGNSAPDKSGLPSDRFSAERTGGSVSTLTIQRTQQEDSAVYLCASSQMLAGTYEQYFGPGTRLTVT.

CDR3 sequence: CSAPGPARTEAFF. For the CDR3, the DNA is TGCAGTGCTCCCGGACCTGCACGCACTGAAGCTTTCTTT. The chain couples TRBV20-1 to TRBJ1-1; D gene ambiguous. There are 13 residues in the CDR3. Germline assignment: CDR1 DFQATT and CDR2 SNEGSKA (reference sequence). Trimming pared 5 bases from V and 4 bases from J, leaving 14 bases between.